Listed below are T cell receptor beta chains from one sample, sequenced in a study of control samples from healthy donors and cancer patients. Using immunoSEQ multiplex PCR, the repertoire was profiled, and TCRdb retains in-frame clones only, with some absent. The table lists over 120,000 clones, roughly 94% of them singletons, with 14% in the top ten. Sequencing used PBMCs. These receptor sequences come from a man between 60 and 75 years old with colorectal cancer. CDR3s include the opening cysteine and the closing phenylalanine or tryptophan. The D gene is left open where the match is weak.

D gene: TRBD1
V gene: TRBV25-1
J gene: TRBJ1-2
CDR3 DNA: TGTGCCAGCAGTGAACCGGGACAGGGGCCCGGCTACACCTTC
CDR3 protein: CASSEPGQGPGYTF

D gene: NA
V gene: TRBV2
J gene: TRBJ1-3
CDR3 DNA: TGTGCCAGCAGTGAAGGGACAGCTTTCTCTGGAAACACCATATATTTT
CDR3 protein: CASSEGTAFSGNTIYF

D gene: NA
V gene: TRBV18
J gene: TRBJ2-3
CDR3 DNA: TGTGCCAGCTCACCCCTGGGGCTCACAGATACGCAGTATTTT
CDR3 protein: CASSPLGLTDTQYF

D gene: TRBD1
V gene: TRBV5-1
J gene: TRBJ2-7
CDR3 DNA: TGCGCCAGCCGACGGGACAGGGGCTCCTACGAGCAGTACTTC
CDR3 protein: CASRRDRGSYEQYF

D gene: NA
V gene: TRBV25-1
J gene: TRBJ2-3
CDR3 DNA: TGTGCCAGCATAGGCACAGATACGCAGTATTTT
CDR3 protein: CASIGTDTQYF

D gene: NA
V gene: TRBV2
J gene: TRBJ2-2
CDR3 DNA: TGTGCCAGCAAAAACACCGTGAACACCGGGGAGCTGTTTTTT
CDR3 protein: CASKNTVNTGELFF

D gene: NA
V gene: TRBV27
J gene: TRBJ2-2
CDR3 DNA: TGTGCCAGCAGTTCGGGACTTAACACCGGGGAGCTGTTTTTT
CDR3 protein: CASSSGLNTGELFF

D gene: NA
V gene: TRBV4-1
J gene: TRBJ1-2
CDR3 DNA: TGCGCCAGCAGCCGGTTGGGCAGGAACTATGGCTACACCTTC
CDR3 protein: CASSRLGRNYGYTF

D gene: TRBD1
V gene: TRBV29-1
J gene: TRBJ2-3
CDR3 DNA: TGCAGCGTTTTCGGGACAGGGGACACAGATACGCAGTATTTT
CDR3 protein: CSVFGTGDTDTQYF

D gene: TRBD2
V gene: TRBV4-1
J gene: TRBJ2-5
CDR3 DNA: TGCGCCAGCAGCCACCCAGCGGGATTAAAGACCCAGTACTTC
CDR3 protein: CASSHPAGLKTQYF

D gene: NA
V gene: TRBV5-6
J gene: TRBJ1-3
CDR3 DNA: TGTGCCAGCAGCTGGGGCCAAGGAGGAAACACCATATATTTT
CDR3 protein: CASSWGQGGNTIYF